This is a list of T cell receptor beta chains from one sample in a study of blood T cell repertoires in COVID-19. The method was immunoSEQ multiplex PCR; TCRdb's version includes in-frame clones alone and lacks a portion of them. The sample yields 350,000 to 400,000 clones, roughly nine tenths seen once. The sample consisted of PBMCs or T cells enriched from blood (not recorded which). These receptor sequences come from a woman aged 40 to 55 who had been exposed to COVID-19. Each CDR3 is given with its conserved first and last residue. D genes are given only for firm matches. Expanded clones are given a class, and other clones once, few, many or no size at all.

>TRBV10-2|once|TRBD1|TRBJ1-4
CASSDSGTGREKLFF
TGCGCCAGCAGTGACTCGGGGACAGGTCGGGAAAAACTGTTTTTT
>TRBV19|once|NA|TRBJ1-3
CASTKSGRTLGNTIYF
TGTGCCAGTACCAAATCGGGGAGAACACTTGGAAACACCATATATTTT
>TRBV6-5|NA|NA|TRBJ2-1
CASRIDSSSYNEQFF
TGTGCCAGCAGGATCGACAGTTCGTCCTACAATGAGCAGTTCTTC
>TRBV3-1/TRBV3-2|NA|NA|TRBJ2-1
CASSPPSAISYNEQFF
TGTGCCAGCAGTCCCCCGTCAGCGATATCCTACAATGAGCAGTTCTTC
>TRBV7-6|NA|NA|TRBJ1-4
CASSGQLGEKLFF
TGTGCCAGCAGCGGGCAGTTAGGTGAAAAACTGTTTTTT
>TRBV24-1|once|TRBD2|TRBJ2-5
CATSDPRGTRQETQYF
TGTGCCACCAGTGATCCTAGGGGGACTAGACAAGAGACCCAGTACTTC
>TRBV7-9|NA|TRBD2|TRBJ2-1
CASSSIWRGGTNEQFF
TGTGCCAGCAGCTCCATCTGGCGGGGGGGTACAAATGAGCAGTTCTTC
>TRBV5-1|few|TRBD1|TRBJ2-1
CASSSGQLSYNEQFF
TGCGCCAGCAGCTCGGGACAGCTCTCCTACAATGAGCAGTTCTTC
>TRBV30|NA|TRBD1|TRBJ1-2
CAWSRTGVGYTF
TGTGCCTGGAGTAGGACAGGGGTTGGCTACACCTTC
>TRBV7-9|NA|NA|TRBJ2-7
CASSIQAPGEQYF
TGTGCCAGCAGCATACAGGCCCCGGGCGAGCAGTACTTC
>TRBV11-3|NA|NA|TRBJ1-1
CASSLGGPEAFF
TGTGCCAGCAGCTTAGGAGGTCCTGAAGCTTTCTTT
>TRBV3-1/TRBV3-2|NA|NA|TRBJ2-7
CASSQDSGFHEQYF
TGTGCCAGCAGCCAAGACTCCGGGTTTCACGAGCAGTACTTC